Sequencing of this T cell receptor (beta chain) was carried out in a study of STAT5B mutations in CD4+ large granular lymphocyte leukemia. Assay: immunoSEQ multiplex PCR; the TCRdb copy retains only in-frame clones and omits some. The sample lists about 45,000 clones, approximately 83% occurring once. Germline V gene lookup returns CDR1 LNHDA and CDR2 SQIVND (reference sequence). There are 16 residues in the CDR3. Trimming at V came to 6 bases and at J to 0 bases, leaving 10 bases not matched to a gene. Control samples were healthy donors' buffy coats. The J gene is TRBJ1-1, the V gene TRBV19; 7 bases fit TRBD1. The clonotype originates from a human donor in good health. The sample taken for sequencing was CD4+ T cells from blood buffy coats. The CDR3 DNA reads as TGTGCCAGTAGCCCTTTTGGGGGACAGATGAACACTGAAGCTTTCTTT. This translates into CASSPFGGQMNTEAFF. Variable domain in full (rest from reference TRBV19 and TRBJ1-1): DGGITQSPKYLFRKEGQNVTLSCEQNLNHDAMYWYRQDPGQGLRLIYYSQIVNDFQKGDIAEGYSVSREKKESFPLTVTSAQKNPTAFYLCASSPFGGQMNTEAFFGQGTRLTVV.